Listed below are T cell receptor beta chains from one sample, sequenced in a study of T-cell memory formation after mild COVID-19. TCRdb called the 5' RACE reads again in MiXCR, with one record for every CDR3 protein. The table records 200,000 to 250,000 distinct CDR3 sequences, 15% to 17% of them present only once. The sequencing input was PBMCs or a T cell subset sorted from them (not recorded which). These receptors were collected from an adult woman who had mild COVID-19 (a few samples of this study predate the infection). Cell type and time point are not known. Each CDR3 is given with its conserved first and last residue. A D gene is named only where the DNA matches it firmly. Clone size appears in some rows only: once, few, many, or a class for an expanded clone.

v_call	d_call	j_call	clone_size	cdr3_nt	cdr3_aa
TRBV4-1	.	TRBJ2-1	few	TGCGCCAGCAGCCAAGGAGGAGGTCGCAGGGCTTATGAGCAGTTCTTC	CASSQGGGRRAYEQFF
TRBV28	.	TRBJ2-7	few	TGTGCCAGCAGTTTTCGGTCTCCGTCCTACGAGCAGTACTTC	CASSFRSPSYEQYF
TRBV6-2/TRBV6-3	TRBD1	TRBJ1-2	few	TGTGCCAGCAGTTTCGGGCCATCAGGGGGCTATGGCTACACCTTC	CASSFGPSGGYGYTF
TRBV7-2	.	TRBJ1-4	.	TGTGCCAGCAGCTTAGACAGGGCAAATGAAAAACTGTTTTTT	CASSLDRANEKLFF
TRBV29-1	TRBD1	TRBJ1-1	few	TGCAGCGTTGAACTACAGGGGGGCACTGAAGCTTTCTTT	CSVELQGGTEAFF
TRBV4-1	TRBD2	TRBJ2-4	few	TGCGCCAGCAGCCTCCCCTCCCCTAGCGGGGGGAAAAACATTCAGTACTTC	CASSLPSPSGGKNIQYF
TRBV20-1	.	TRBJ1-2	.	TGCAGTGGGGATGCGGGTCTGGGGGAGTTGGATGGCTACACCTTC	CSGDAGLGELDGYTF
TRBV27	.	TRBJ2-3	.	TGTGCCAGCAGTGCCCTAGGAGGCACAGATACGCAGTATTTT	CASSALGGTDTQYF
TRBV5-1	TRBD2	TRBJ2-1	.	TGCGCCAGCAGCCTCTACACTAGCGGGAGGGCCGGTGAGCAGTTCTTC	CASSLYTSGRAGEQFF
TRBV7-2	.	TRBJ2-1	.	TGTGCCAGCAGCTTAGCGTACAATAATGAGCAGTTCTTC	CASSLAYNNEQFF
TRBV10-3	TRBD2	TRBJ2-5	.	TGTGCCATCGGCTTAGCGGGGGCGCGGGAGACCCAGTACTTC	CAIGLAGARETQYF
TRBV7-9	.	TRBJ1-2	.	TGTGCCAGCAGGCACGGAGAGGGTAAAGGGCATGGCATGGGACGGCCTAACTATGGCTACACCTTC	CASRHGEGKGHGMGRPNYGYTF
TRBV30	.	TRBJ2-7	.	TGTGCCTGGAGTAGGGGACCGCCAAGCTCCTACGAGCAGTACTTC	CAWSRGPPSSYEQYF
TRBV2	TRBD1	TRBJ1-2	.	TGTGCCAGGCGGACAGGGCATGGCTACACCTTC	CARRTGHGYTF
TRBV7-9	.	TRBJ2-5	few	TGTGCCAGCAGCTTACTGGGATACCAAGAGACCCAGTACTTC	CASSLLGYQETQYF
TRBV15	.	TRBJ2-5	.	TGTGCCACCAGCAGAGATCAGAGCGCGGGAGAGACCCAGTACTTC	CATSRDQSAGETQYF
TRBV6-2/TRBV6-3	TRBD2	TRBJ2-1	few	TGTGCCAGCAGTTACGGCTCTAGCGGCTTCAATGAGCAGTTCTTC	CASSYGSSGFNEQFF
TRBV7-9	.	TRBJ1-3	.	TGTGCCAGCAGCGAGACCTCTGGAAACACCATATATTTT	CASSETSGNTIYF
TRBV20-1	.	TRBJ2-2	.	TGCAGTGCTAGTGCTCTAGATAACACCGGGGAGCTGTTTTTT	CSASALDNTGELFF
TRBV7-3	TRBD2	TRBJ2-1	.	TGTGCCAGCAGCTTAGACTCGTCGACTAGCGGGGGATACAATGAGCAGTTCTTC	CASSLDSSTSGGYNEQFF
TRBV6-1	.	TRBJ1-4	.	TGTGCCAGCAGTGAACTCGGGGGGCTTAATGAAAAACTGTTTTTT	CASSELGGLNEKLFF
TRBV20-1	.	TRBJ1-6	few	TGCAGTGCCACGACAGATGGTAATTCACCCCTCCACTTT	CSATTDGNSPLHF
TRBV12-3/TRBV12-4	.	TRBJ2-3	few	TGTGCCAGCAGCCACCTCGGGGGCAGGGGCACAGATACGCAGTATTTT	CASSHLGGRGTDTQYF
TRBV9	.	TRBJ1-2	.	TGTGCCAGCAGCGACACAGGGAACTATGGCTACACCTTC	CASSDTGNYGYTF
TRBV15	TRBD1	TRBJ1-1	.	TGTGCCACCAGCATACCAGGGGGCAGAACTGAAGCTTTCTTT	CATSIPGGRTEAFF
TRBV6-5	.	TRBJ1-2	few	TGTGCCAGTACGAATCTAGACGGGACGGTCTATGGCTACACCTTC	CASTNLDGTVYGYTF
TRBV12-3/TRBV12-4	.	TRBJ1-5	few	TGTGCCAGCAGCGAGGGTGGTCATCAGCCCCAGCATTTT	CASSEGGHQPQHF
TRBV7-9	.	TRBJ2-7	.	TGTGCCAGCAGCCCCCGCCTAGCCTACGAGCAGTACTTC	CASSPRLAYEQYF
TRBV20-1	.	TRBJ1-3	.	TGCAGTGCTATCATCGGGGGTAGAAACACCATATATTTT	CSAIIGGRNTIYF
TRBV30	TRBD1	TRBJ2-7	few	TGTGCCTGGAGTGCCGACAGGGGTGGAAACGAGCAGTACTTC	CAWSADRGGNEQYF
TRBV29-1	TRBD1	TRBJ2-7	few	TGCAGCGGCCAGACAGGGGACTCCTACGAGCAGTACTTC	CSGQTGDSYEQYF
TRBV29-1	.	TRBJ2-5	few	TGCAGCGTTGAACAGAAGGCAGGACTGGAGACCCAGTACTTC	CSVEQKAGLETQYF
TRBV5-5	TRBD1	TRBJ2-5	.	TGTGCCAGCAGCTCACCCGGGACAGACCAAGAGACCCAGTACTTC	CASSSPGTDQETQYF